Each of the 7 T cell receptor beta chains below was sequenced from the same sample in a study of memory CD4+ T cells and cytomegalovirus serostatus (dated by TCRdb to the late 2010s). The library was made by the immunoSEQ multiplex PCR assay. The clones in this table, taken by TCRdb from immuneACCESS, are in-frame only. Not every clone is retained; where verified, under half of the shortfall comes from an unresolved V gene, and the cause of the rest is unknown. Recorded for this sample are around 50,000 clones; 75% to 85% of them occurred a single time. The ten largest clones take up about 0.7% of the sample. A FACSAria II was used to sort memory CD4+ T cells, defined as single viable CD3+CD4+CD8-CD45RO+ cells. Sequences were obtained from memory CD4+ T cells from blood. The receptors come from an adult in good health and CMV-seronegative.

The J gene is TRBJ2-7, the V gene TRBV2; TRBD2 matches 14 bases. With V trimmed by 3 bases and J by 6 bases, 10 bases remained unmatched. This CDR3 has 17 amino acids. Germline V CDR1 and CDR2: SNHLY, FYNNEI. In nucleotides, the CDR3 is TGTGCCAGCAGTGACCTCCAACCGGGACTAGCGGGAGTCGAGCAGTACTTC. The encoded protein is CASSDLQPGLAGVEQYF.

The V and J genes are TRBV14 and TRBJ2-3; D might be TRBD2 (5 bases). The V gene's germline CDR1 is SGHDN and CDR2 FVKESK. V dropped 4 bases and J dropped 5 bases, with 7 bases sitting between them. The CDR3 runs to 12 residues. CDR3 amino acids: CASSLGKDTQYF. In DNA, the CDR3 is TGTGCCAGCAGCCTCGGGAAAGATACGCAGTATTTT. The variable domain in full, completed from reference TRBV14 and TRBJ2-3, reads EAGVTQFPSHSVIEKGQTVTLRCDPISGHDNLYWYRRVMGKEIKFLLHFVKESKQDESGMPNNRFLAERTGGTYSTLKVQPAELEDSGVYFCASSLGKDTQYFGPGTRLTVL.

Regarding this clone: The sample holds other DNA sequences that translate to the same CDR3. The rearrangement links TRBV28 to TRBJ2-7, with TRBD2 matching 8 bases. The CDR3 covers 13 residues. V lost 5 bases to trimming and J lost 4 bases; unmatched junction nucleotides: 4. Germline CDR1 and CDR2: MDHEN and SYDVKM. The CDR3 reads CASSSGGSYEQYF. CDR3 sequence (DNA): TGTGCCAGCAGTAGCGGGGGCAGTTACGAGCAGTACTTC.

This chain uses TRBV7-6 with TRBJ2-7, with 14 bases fitting TRBD2. The trim removed 3 bases at V and 6 bases at J, leaving 19 bases unmatched. The CDR3 is 20 amino acids. Germline values: CDR1 SGHVS, CDR2 FNYEAQ. The CDR3 region has the DNA TGTGCCAGCAGCTTCTTAGGGAAGACTAGCGGGAGGGCTGGGGGCACCGAGCAGTACTTC. The encoded protein is CASSFLGKTSGRAGGTEQYF. Full variable domain (missing parts from reference TRBV7-6 and TRBJ2-7): GAGVSQSPRYKVTKRGQDVALRCDPISGHVSLYWYRQALGQGPEFLTYFNYEAQQDKSGLPNDRFSAERPEGSISTLTIQRTEQRDSAMYRCASSFLGKTSGRAGGTEQYFGPGTRLTVT.

This chain links TRBV7-2 with TRBJ2-5, with TRBD2 identical over 9 bases. Germline values: CDR1 SGHTA, CDR2 FQGNSA. CDR3 length: 19 amino acids. The trim removed 5 bases at V and 4 bases at J, leaving 20 bases unmatched. The CDR3 DNA follows: TGTGCCAGCAGCCCACGCCCCGGGGGGCGGGAGGGCCTAGGAGAGACCCAGTACTTC. Its protein product is CASSPRPGGREGLGETQYF.

The chain combines TRBV30 with TRBJ1-6; 9 nucleotides agree with TRBD1. After removal of 0 bases from V and 9 bases from J, the junction contained 6 bases not matched to a gene. This CDR3 has 15 residues. Per the germline V gene, CDR1 is GTSNPN and CDR2 is SVGIG (reference sequence). CDR3 bases: TGTGCCTGGAGTGTAAGGACAGGGGTGGGTTCACCCCTCCACTTT. Its protein is CAWSVRTGVGSPLHF.

The V call is TRBV11-3, the J call TRBJ1-1, with D hard to call. The CDR3 consists of 13 residues. Looked up from germline, CDR1 is SGHNT and CDR2 is YENEEA. Trimming shortened V by 0 bases and J by 4 bases, and 6 bases separated the two germline ends. The CDR3 is CASSLERATEAFF. The DNA of the CDR3 is TGTGCCAGCAGCTTAGAGAGGGCCACTGAAGCTTTCTTT. The variable domain in full, completed from reference TRBV11-3 and TRBJ1-1, reads EAGVVQSPRYKIIEKKQPVAFWCNPISGHNTLYWYLQNLGQGPELLIRYENEEAVDDSQLPKDRFSAERLKGVDSTLKIQPAELGDSAVYLCASSLERATEAFFGQGTRLTVV.